A single sample is the source of the 29 T cell receptor beta chains below, sequenced in a study of T cell responses to AZD1222 COVID-19 vaccine. Profiling relied on immunoSEQ multiplex PCR, and the TCRdb table lists in-frame clones only, not all of them. The table lists fewer than 150,000 clones, around 88% of them singletons. The sample consisted of peripheral blood, taken 28 days after the second AZD1222 dose. The receptors derive from an adult who received the AZD1222 COVID-19 vaccine.

The chain carries TRBV2 and TRBJ2-7; TRBD1 aligns across 8 bases. This CDR3 contains 15 residues. From germline, CDR1 is SNHLY and CDR2 FYNNEI. Unmatched junction bases numbered 10, after V lost 5 bases and J lost 4 bases. The CDR3 region is CASSTGQVTDYEQYF. CDR3 sequence (DNA): TGTGCCAGCAGTACGGGACAGGTAACAGATTACGAGCAGTACTTC.

The chain links TRBV28 to TRBJ1-1; D is unresolved. Germline V gives CDR1 MDHEN, CDR2 SYDVKM. V dropped 2 bases and J dropped 7 bases, with 11 bases sitting between them. The length of the CDR3 is 13 residues. The CDR3 nucleotides read TGTGCCAGCAGTTTAACTCCGAGGGATGAAGCTTTCTTT. Its protein product is CASSLTPRDEAFF.

This chain joins TRBV12-5 and TRBJ1-1; 8 bases match TRBD1. Germline V CDR1 and CDR2: LGHNT, FRNRAP. The CDR3 loop spans 14 amino acids. The trim removed 5 bases at V and 4 bases at J, leaving 6 bases unmatched. The CDR3 DNA reads TGTGCTAGTGGTAGCGACAGGGGCACCACTGAAGCTTTCTTT. Its protein product is CASGSDRGTTEAFF.

The chain couples TRBV7-8 to TRBJ1-5; the D gene is possibly TRBD1 (6 bases). The length of the CDR3 is 16 residues. CDR1 SGHVS and CDR2 FQNEAQ come from the germline V gene. The germline V and J ends were trimmed by 1 base and 3 bases, with 13 bases remaining between them. CDR3 in amino acids: CASSLVSGEVNQPQHF. In DNA, the CDR3 is TGTGCCAGCAGCTTAGTGTCAGGGGAGGTCAATCAGCCCCAGCATTTT.

This chain connects TRBV4-1 to TRBJ1-2; 9 positions agree with TRBD1. Trimming took 3 bases from V and 6 from J; bases not matched to a gene: 8. The CDR3 totals 15 residues. From germline, CDR1 is MGHRA and CDR2 YSYEKL. CDR3 DNA: TGCGCCAGCAGCCAGTTACAGGGGGCGTATCATGGCTACACCTTC. Encoded protein: CASSQLQGAYHGYTF.

The sample holds one count of this clone. The V and J genes are TRBV29-1 and TRBJ1-2, with D unclear. Germline assignment: CDR1 SQVTM and CDR2 ANQGSEA. Trimming shortened V by 4 bases and J by 2 bases, and 14 bases separated the two germline ends. This CDR3 has 14 amino acids. The CDR3 DNA reads TGCAGCGTTGCAACCAGCAACCAGAACTATGGCTACACCTTC. This translates into CSVATSNQNYGYTF.

The chain joins TRBV12-3 or TRBV12-4 to TRBJ2-2; D call uncertain. There are 12 residues in the CDR3. With 6 bases removed from V and 3 bases from J, the gap between germline ends came to 5 bases. The CDR3 sequence is CASRPDTGELFF. CDR3 in DNA: TGTGCCAGCAGACCGGACACCGGGGAGCTGTTTTTT.

This chain connects TRBV2 to TRBJ2-4; TRBD2 agrees at 16 bases. The ends lost 8 bases at V and 0 bases at J; junction bases unmatched: 7. The CDR3 sequence is 18 residues long. The germline gives CDR1 SNHLY, CDR2 FYNNEI. The CDR3: CASSGTSGGGGAKNIQYF. The DNA for the CDR3 is TGTGCCAGCTCCGGGACTAGCGGGGGGGGAGGAGCCAAAAACATTCAGTACTTC.

The J gene is TRBJ1-2, the V gene TRBV21-1; TRBD1, the table's D call, lacks a check against the DNA. TRBV21-1 is listed as a pseudogene. This CDR3 contains 16 residues. The CDR3 here is CASSKSKTGEGYGYTF. DNA for the CDR3: TGTGCCAGCAGCAAATCCAAGACAGGGGAGGGCTATGGCTACACCTTC.

The V and J genes are TRBV11-2 and TRBJ1-4; D gene uncertain. The V gene's germline CDR1 is SGHAT and CDR2 FQNNGV. This CDR3 contains 18 residues. The ends were cut back, 1 base at V and 2 bases at J, with 17 bases in the middle. In nucleotides, the CDR3 is TGTGCCAGCAGCTTAGGTGGTCAAACGCGGTCGACTAATGAAAAACTGTTTTTT. Its protein product is CASSLGGQTRSTNEKLFF. The full variable domain, rest sourced from reference TRBV11-2 and TRBJ1-4, is EAGVAQSPRYKIIEKRQSVAFWCNPISGHATLYWYQQILGQGPKLLIQFQNNGVVDDSQLPKDRFSAERLKGVDSTLKIQPAKLEDSAVYLCASSLGGQTRSTNEKLFFGSGTQLSVL.

This clone appeared a few times. This chain joins TRBV6-5 and TRBJ1-1; weak D call: TRBD1 (5 bases). Germline V gene lookup returns CDR1 MNHEY and CDR2 SVGAGI. Deletions cut 6 bases from V and 3 bases from J, with 17 bases between. CDR3 size: 15 residues. The CDR3 spells CASRRVYVGDTEAFF. The CDR3 DNA sequence: TGTGCCAGCAGGCGCGTATATGTGGGGGACACTGAAGCTTTCTTT.

V gene TRBV4-2 combines with J gene TRBJ2-7; D is possibly TRBD2 (6 bases). V was shortened by 0 bases and J by 6 bases, with 18 bases between the two germline ends. This CDR3 contains 16 residues. Germline values: CDR1 LGHNA, CDR2 YNFKEQ. The CDR3 is CASSQDPGWGEAEQYF. The CDR3 nucleotides are TGTGCCAGCAGCCAAGATCCAGGGTGGGGGGAGGCCGAGCAGTACTTC.

This clone was seen once. The V and J genes are TRBV29-1 and TRBJ2-4; 15 bases are shared with TRBD2. Germline CDR1 is SQVTM and CDR2 is ANQGSEA. This CDR3 is built from 13 residues. After removal of 7 bases from V and 8 bases from J, the junction contained 3 bases not matched to a gene. CDR3 protein: CSAGLAGGDIQYF. CDR3 coding DNA: TGCAGCGCCGGACTAGCGGGGGGGGACATTCAGTACTTC.

The rearrangement links TRBV12-3 or TRBV12-4 to TRBJ1-4, with D unresolved. CDR3 length: 13 amino acids. The V end was cut by 0 bases, the J end by 5 bases, with 4 bases between. The CDR3 region has the DNA TGTGCCAGCAGTTTAGCAGAGAATGAAAAACTGTTTTTT. Translated: CASSLAENEKLFF.

V gene TRBV4-2 combines with J gene TRBJ1-2; D uncertain. This CDR3 contains 12 residues. The germline CDR1 and CDR2 sequences are LGHNA and YNFKEQ. With 3 bases removed from V and 8 bases from J, the gap between germline ends came to 10 bases. CDR3 sequence: CASSHQTPGYTF. CDR3 nucleotides: TGTGCCAGCAGCCACCAAACCCCGGGCTACACCTTC.

The chain carries TRBV6-5 and TRBJ2-2; D is possibly TRBD1 (6 bases). The CDR3 contains 14 residues. Germline lookup yields CDR1 MNHEY and CDR2 SVGAGI. The ends were cut back, 6 bases at V and 7 bases at J, with 15 bases in the middle. The CDR3 DNA sequence: TGTGCCAGCAGATACGGGACACAAAACGGGGAGCTGTTTTTT. It specifies CASRYGTQNGELFF.

The chain has TRBV4-3 and TRBJ1-5; TRBD1 matches at 8 bases. Germline V gene lookup returns CDR1 LGHNA and CDR2 YSLEER. The length of the CDR3 is 16 residues. V dropped 6 bases and J dropped 2; count of bases not matched to a gene: 9. This CDR3 reads CASSQDRVKGNQPQHF. Here the CDR3 DNA reads TGCGCCAGCAGTCAGGACAGGGTAAAAGGCAATCAGCCCCAGCATTTT.

This chain uses TRBV6-5 with TRBJ1-2, with unresolved D. Trimming shortened V by 0 bases and J by 5 bases, and 7 bases separated the two germline ends. The V gene's germline CDR1 is MNHEY and CDR2 SVGAGI. CDR3 length: 13 amino acids. Here the CDR3 DNA reads TGTGCCAGCAGTTACTCCACTGCGTATGGCTACACCTTC. Translated: CASSYSTAYGYTF.

CDR3 in DNA: TGTGCCAGCAGCTTGGCCAAGATATCCCTAGCGGGATCCTACGAGCAGTACTTC. This codes for CASSLAKISLAGSYEQYF. V usage is TRBV5-5 and J usage is TRBJ2-7; 9 bases align to TRBD2. CDR3 size: 18 residues. V lost 0 bases, J lost 1 base, and 11 bases stayed unmatched. The germline V gene has CDR1 SGHKS and CDR2 YYEKEE (reference sequence).

The rearrangement links TRBV5-1 to TRBJ2-7; TRBD2 matches at 8 bases. The V gene end was trimmed by 0 bases and the J gene end by 0 bases; junction bases not matched to a gene: 2. The CDR3 runs to 15 residues. Germline V gene sequence: CDR1 SGHRS, CDR2 YFSETQ. In nucleotides, the CDR3 is TGCGCCAGCAGCTTGGGCGGGGGGAGCTCCTACGAGCAGTACTTC. This codes for CASSLGGGSSYEQYF.

The J gene is TRBJ1-2, the V gene TRBV7-2; possibly TRBD1 for D (5 bases). Trimming left V 7 bases short and J 3 bases short, with 12 bases between. This CDR3 spans 13 amino acids. Germline CDR1 SGHTA, CDR2 FQGNSA. In DNA form, the CDR3 reads TGTGCCAGCACTCGAGGGGTTGACTATGGCTACACCTTC. This codes for CASTRGVDYGYTF.

This clone came up once. The chain uses TRBV10-2 and TRBJ2-3; D remains unclear. V lost 3 bases to trimming and J lost 0 bases, with 7 bases between them. The CDR3 is 14 residues long. From germline, CDR1 is WSHSY and CDR2 SAAADI. CDR3 nucleotide sequence: TGCGCCAGCAGTGATGGAATCAGCACAGATACGCAGTATTTT. Translated, it gives CASSDGISTDTQYF.

The chain links TRBV27 to TRBJ2-2, with 8 bases lining up with TRBD1. The CDR3 is 17 residues long. Germline V gene data show CDR1 as MNHEY and CDR2 as SMNVEV (reference sequence). Trimming at V came to 5 bases and at J to 6 bases, leaving 14 bases not matched to a gene. Here the CDR3 DNA reads TGTGCCAGCAGTACCCTTTGGGACAGGTCTAGGGCCGGGGAGCTGTTTTTT. Translating gives CASSTLWDRSRAGELFF.

This chain joins TRBV28 and TRBJ2-7, with 7 nucleotides matching TRBD1. Trimming removed 7 bases from V and 3 bases from J; junction bases left unmatched: 9. Germline lookup yields CDR1 MDHEN and CDR2 SYDVKM. The CDR3 runs 14 residues. The CDR3 region has the DNA TGTGCCAGCACCGACAGGGTTAGTATCTACGAGCAGTACTTC. Protein: CASTDRVSIYEQYF.

This chain uses TRBV6-5 with TRBJ2-1; D possibly uses TRBD1 or TRBD2 (5 bases each). The CDR3 has 14 residues. Germline CDR1 and CDR2: MNHEY and SVGAGI. The V and J ends lost 6 bases and 5 bases respectively, with 14 bases between them. CDR3 loop: CASSYTGTNNEQFF. Here the CDR3 DNA reads TGTGCCAGCAGCTATACCGGGACGAACAATGAGCAGTTCTTC.

This clone was seen more than once but under ten times. V and J are TRBV5-5 and TRBJ1-6; the match to TRBD1 covers 9 bases. Trimming removed 4 bases from V and 7 bases from J; junction bases left unmatched: 9. CDR1 and CDR2 from the germline V gene are SGHKS and YYEKEE (reference sequence). There are 16 residues in the CDR3. The CDR3 here is CASSKGTGSQNSPLHF. The DNA for the CDR3 is TGTGCCAGCAGCAAGGGGACAGGGAGTCAGAATTCACCCCTCCACTTT. The entire variable domain, with the rest obtained from reference TRBV5-5 and TRBJ1-6, is as follows: DAGVTQSPTHLIKTRGQQVTLRCSPISGHKSVSWYQQVLGQGPQFIFQYYEKEERGRGNFPDRFSARQFPNYSSELNVNALLLGDSALYLCASSKGTGSQNSPLHFGNGTRLTVT.

The CDR3 DNA follows: TGTGCCAACTCCAGGGGTATGAACACTGAAGCTTTCTTT. It translates to CANSRGMNTEAFF. V usage is TRBV28 and J usage is TRBJ1-1, with D possibly matching TRBD1 (6 bases). This CDR3 has 13 amino acids. V was clipped by 10 bases and J by 0 bases, with 12 bases between them. Germline V CDR1 and CDR2: MDHEN, SYDVKM.

The CDR3 protein is CASSLLYEQYF. Here the CDR3 DNA reads TGTGCCAGCAGCCTTCTCTACGAGCAGTACTTC. This chain connects TRBV7-8 to TRBJ2-7; no firm D call. This CDR3 spans 11 amino acids. Trimming left V 5 bases short and J 3 bases short, with 5 bases between. Germline values: CDR1 SGHVS, CDR2 FQNEAQ.

V is TRBV7-2 and J is TRBJ1-2, with 7 bases identical to TRBD1. Trimming removed 1 base from V and 2 bases from J; junction bases left unmatched: 4. The V gene's germline CDR1 is SGHTA and CDR2 FQGNSA. The CDR3 consists of 15 residues. CDR3 in DNA: TGTGCCAGCAGCTTAGGGCCGGGACAGAACTATGGCTACACCTTC. It is translated as CASSLGPGQNYGYTF.